Listed below are T cell receptor beta chains from one sample, sequenced in a study of cytomegalovirus exposure and HLA in healthy donors. Produced via immunoSEQ multiplex PCR; TCRdb's table is partial and in-frame only. The top ten clones hold about 3% of a sample with 200,000 or so clones, around nine tenths of them seen once. Sample: PBMCs. The source is a woman between 18 and 30 years old in good health and CMV-seronegative. Both conserved end residues are part of each CDR3. D genes are given only for firm matches. A row's size may be missing; if present it is once, few, many or a size class.

>NA|TRBV27|TRBJ1-5|NA
TGTGCCAGCAGTACGCGAGCCTCGGGCAGGGTAAGAGATCAGCCCCAGCATTTT
CASSTRASGRVRDQPQHF
>TRBD1|TRBV4-1|TRBJ2-7|NA
TGCGCCAGCAGCCAGCCAGGACAGGGGACCTACGAGCAGTACTTC
CASSQPGQGTYEQYF
>TRBD1|TRBV11-2|TRBJ2-7|NA
TGTGCCAGCAGCTTAGAGCGTCCCCCCAGGGGGGAGCAGTACTTC
CASSLERPPRGEQYF
>TRBD1|TRBV29-1|TRBJ1-2|few
TGCAGCGCCGGACAGGGGTTTCTTGGCTACACCTTC
CSAGQGFLGYTF
>NA|TRBV6-1|TRBJ2-7|NA
TGTGCCAGCAGTGCGGAGGGTTTATCCTACGAGCAGTACTTC
CASSAEGLSYEQYF
>TRBD2|TRBV28|TRBJ2-1|NA
TGTGCCAGCCGTGTTTCGGGAGGGCGCGGCAATGAGCAGTTCTTC
CASRVSGGRGNEQFF
>NA|TRBV27|TRBJ2-7|NA
TGTGCCAGCAGTAGAGCTGGCGAGCAGTACTTC
CASSRAGEQYF
>TRBD2|TRBV5-6|TRBJ2-7|NA
TGTGCCAGCAGCTTGGCTGACGCGGGAGGGCCCCACGAGCAGTACTTC
CASSLADAGGPHEQYF
>TRBD1|TRBV4-1|TRBJ1-5|NA
TGCGCCAGCAGCCAAGATCCCGGACAGGGCGATCAGCCCCAGCATTTT
CASSQDPGQGDQPQHF
>NA|TRBV7-2|TRBJ2-1|NA
TGTGCCAGCGTTTACTTGGGGCTAGTTAATGAGCAGTTCTTC
CASVYLGLVNEQFF
>TRBD1|TRBV11-2|TRBJ2-7|few
TGTGCCAGCAGCTCGACAGGGAATGAGCAGTACTTC
CASSSTGNEQYF
>TRBD1|TRBV7-3|TRBJ1-2|NA
TGTGCCAGCAGGTCAACAGGGGCGGAGGGCTACACCTTC
CASRSTGAEGYTF
>TRBD1|TRBV2|TRBJ1-1|NA
TGTGCCAGCAGCGGGGGGGGACAGCAAAACACTGAAGCTTTCTTT
CASSGGGQQNTEAFF
>NA|TRBV5-4|TRBJ2-7|NA
TGTGCCAGCAGCTTGGGCGGAAACTACGAGCAGTACTTC
CASSLGGNYEQYF
>NA|TRBV15|TRBJ1-5|NA
TGTGCCACCAGCAGAGTTGCGGGGCGGGAGCCCCAGCATTTT
CATSRVAGREPQHF
>NA|TRBV27|TRBJ2-7|NA
TGTGCCAGCAGTTGGATAGCGAATCCCTACGAGCAGTACTTC
CASSWIANPYEQYF
>NA|TRBV5-6|TRBJ2-7|few
TGTGCCAGCAGCTTGTATGGCAGGGGAACCTACGAGCAGTACTTC
CASSLYGRGTYEQYF
>NA|TRBV5-1|TRBJ2-3|NA
TGCGCCAGCAGCTCACAGGGTCGGACAGATACGCAGTATTTT
CASSSQGRTDTQYF
>NA|TRBV30|TRBJ2-5|NA
TGTGCCTGGAGGAGAGGGATCAGCCATCAAGAGACCCAGTACTTC
CAWRRGISHQETQYF
>NA|TRBV25-1|TRBJ2-1|NA
TGTGCCAGCAGTGCCTACAGGGAGGGCAATGAGCAGTTCTTC
CASSAYREGNEQFF
>TRBD2|TRBV5-1|TRBJ2-1|NA
TGCGCCAGCAGCCTCACTAGCGGGGGAATCAATGAGCAGTTCTTC
CASSLTSGGINEQFF
>TRBD1|TRBV7-2|TRBJ1-2|NA
TGTGCCAGCAGCCGATTGGGACAGATTAACTATGGCTACACCTTC
CASSRLGQINYGYTF
>NA|TRBV7-8|TRBJ2-7|few
TGTGCCAGCAGCTTATACCAAGGGGAAAGTGTGCAGTACTTC
CASSLYQGESVQYF
>TRBD2|TRBV7-9|TRBJ2-1|NA
TGTGCCAGCAGCTTAGAGCGGGAGGGGCGAGATGAGCAGTTCTTC
CASSLEREGRDEQFF
>TRBD1|TRBV4-1|TRBJ2-3|NA
TGCGCCAGCAGCCCTTTTGGGGACAGGGCCACAGATACGCAGTATTTT
CASSPFGDRATDTQYF
>TRBD1|TRBV9|TRBJ1-1|NA
TGTGCCAGCAGCGTCGGGACAGTTTCTACCCTAGGGGCTTTCTTT
CASSVGTVSTLGAFF
>TRBD1|TRBV5-1|TRBJ1-2|NA
TGCGCCAGCAGAACGACCCAGACAGGGCCGGGGGGCTACACCTTC
CASRTTQTGPGGYTF
>TRBD2|TRBV2|TRBJ2-1|NA
TGTGCCAGCGGTCTAGCGGACTCCTACAATGAGCAGTTCTTC
CASGLADSYNEQFF
>TRBD1|TRBV11-2|TRBJ2-7|NA
TGTGCCAGCAGACCGGGACAGGGGTCCTACGAGCAGTACTTC
CASRPGQGSYEQYF
>TRBD2|TRBV27|TRBJ2-2|NA
TGTGCCAGCAGTTTAAGGGGCGGGAGAGCCCGCGGGGGCACCGGGGAGCTGTTTTTT
CASSLRGGRARGGTGELFF
>NA|TRBV2|TRBJ1-2|NA
TGTGCCAGCAGTGGCAGGGCTGATCACTATGGCTACACCTTC
CASSGRADHYGYTF
>TRBD2|TRBV30|TRBJ2-1|few
TGTGCCTGGAGTGGACTAGCGGGACCTTACAATGAGCAGTTCTTC
CAWSGLAGPYNEQFF
>NA|TRBV19|TRBJ1-5|few
TGTGCCAGTAGTTCGACAATTGGGCGCTCCCAGCATTTT
CASSSTIGRSQHF
>NA|TRBV28|TRBJ1-5|NA
TGTGCCAGCAGTTTACCGGGGGAGAGCAATCAGCCCCAGCATTTT
CASSLPGESNQPQHF
>NA|TRBV6-5|TRBJ2-3|NA
TGTGCCAGCAGTTACTCGGCGACAGCAGATACGCAGTATTTT
CASSYSATADTQYF
>TRBD1|TRBV2|TRBJ1-1|NA
TGTGCCAGCAGTGAGTGGCAGGGGGCCACTGAAGCTTTCTTT
CASSEWQGATEAFF
>TRBD2|TRBV13|TRBJ2-1|NA
TGTGCCAGCAGCCCATTCCGCCGTAGGACTAGGGACTCCTACAATGAGCAGTTCTTC
CASSPFRRRTRDSYNEQFF
>TRBD1|TRBV5-5|TRBJ1-2|NA
TGTGCCAGCAGCCCTGGACAGGGGCGGGGTAACTATGGCTACACCTTC
CASSPGQGRGNYGYTF
>TRBD2|TRBV28|TRBJ2-1|NA
TGTGCCAGCAGAACTAGCGGGAGCTCCTACAATGAGCAGTTCTTC
CASRTSGSSYNEQFF
>NA|TRBV7-6|TRBJ2-5|NA
TGTGCCAGCGGGAGCCAGACAGGGAGGGAGACCCAGTACTTC
CASGSQTGRETQYF
>NA|TRBV28|TRBJ2-4|NA
TGTGCCAGCAGTCGGCAGGGGGCCAAAAACATTCAGTACTTC
CASSRQGAKNIQYF
>NA|TRBV28|TRBJ1-5|NA
TGTGCCAGCAGTTCCGTCGGGGGAGGCGGTCAGCCCCAGCATTTT
CASSSVGGGGQPQHF
>TRBD2|TRBV27|TRBJ2-7|NA
TGTGCCAGCAGTTTGGTCGGGGGGGAAGACGAGCAGTACTTC
CASSLVGGEDEQYF
>TRBD1|TRBV9|TRBJ1-1|NA
TGTGCCAGCAGCGTCTCGACAGGGGGCGCGGTAGGGACTGAAGCTTTCTTT
CASSVSTGGAVGTEAFF
>NA|TRBV27|TRBJ2-1|NA
TGTGCCAGCAGTTTAAGGGGGTCCAACTCCTACAATGAGCAGTTCTTC
CASSLRGSNSYNEQFF
>NA|TRBV28|TRBJ2-2|NA
TGTGCCAGCAGTTTCAGCCCCGGCACAGGGCCCACCGGGGAGCTGTTTTTT
CASSFSPGTGPTGELFF
>TRBD1|TRBV9|TRBJ1-4|NA
TGTGCCAGCAGCGTAGGATGGGACAGAGGGGAAAAACTGTTTTTT
CASSVGWDRGEKLFF
>NA|TRBV6-1|TRBJ1-5|NA
TGTGCCAGCAGACCCGGGTGGGGCAATCAGCCCCAGCATTTT
CASRPGWGNQPQHF
>NA|TRBV27|TRBJ2-1|NA
TGTGCCAGCAGTTTCTCGGACACGCGATCCTACAATGAGCAGTTCTTC
CASSFSDTRSYNEQFF
>TRBD2|TRBV29-1|TRBJ2-7|NA
TGCAGCGCAACGACCCCGGGACTAGGTTACGAGCAGTACTTC
CSATTPGLGYEQYF
>NA|TRBV5-6|TRBJ2-4|NA
TGTGCCAGCAGCTTGCAGGGGCGGAACATTCAGTACTTC
CASSLQGRNIQYF
>NA|TRBV7-2|TRBJ2-3|NA
TGTGCCAGCAGCTTAGTGAGGATTGGGGAGATTAGGGGGGATACGCAGTATTTT
CASSLVRIGEIRGDTQYF
>NA|TRBV11-2|TRBJ1-1|NA
TGTGCCAGCAGCGTCCCACAGGCTTTGAACACTGAAGCTTTCTTT
CASSVPQALNTEAFF
>NA|TRBV27|TRBJ2-7|NA
TGTGCCAGCAGTTTATCGAGTTATAAGGAGCAGTACTTC
CASSLSSYKEQYF
>NA|TRBV15|TRBJ2-3|few
TGTGCCACCAGCAGAGATCGGGGTAAAACAGATACGCAGTATTTT
CATSRDRGKTDTQYF
>NA|TRBV6-5|TRBJ1-3|NA
TGTGCCAGCAGGGAACAGGGCTCTGGAAACACCATATATTTT
CASREQGSGNTIYF
>TRBD1|TRBV27|TRBJ1-5|NA
TGTGCCAGCAGTTTACACCTGGGACAGGGCAATCAGCCCCAGCATTTT
CASSLHLGQGNQPQHF
>NA|TRBV6-5|TRBJ2-5|NA
TGTGCCAGCAGTTACTCGATCGGAGGGGATGGGGAGACCCAGTACTTC
CASSYSIGGDGETQYF
>NA|TRBV11-2|TRBJ2-7|NA
TGTGCCAGCAGCCCCCCGGGTACCTACGAGCAGTACTTC
CASSPPGTYEQYF